The next 28 T cell receptor beta chains were all read from a single sample in a study of T cells in Graves' hyperthyroidism and ophthalmopathy. RNA transcripts were the template for amplifying TCR beta CDR3 regions. Initially, a first-round RT-PCR of the TCR CDR3 employed the HTBI primer set. MiXCR, applied by TCRdb to the multiplex PCR reads, yields one record per CDR3 protein. Seen here are hundreds of thousands of distinct CDR3 sequences, approximately 14% observed once, and the top ten hold over 7.5%. The sequenced sample consisted of blood. These receptors all stem from a woman aged 18-29 years with Graves' hyperthyroidism.

This clonotype was recorded a few times. The CDR3 protein is CASSDHRGNADTQYF. The CDR3 DNA is TGTGCCAGCAGCGACCACAGGGGGAACGCAGATACGCAGTATTTT. The V and J genes are TRBV9 and TRBJ2-3, with 8 bases that match TRBD1. The CDR3 has 15 amino acids. Germline V gene lookup returns CDR1 SGDLS and CDR2 YYNGEE. The J segment lost 4 bases and the V segment lost 3 bases, leaving 7 bases of the junction unmatched.

Ten or more counts support this clonotype. This chain joins TRBV11-3 and TRBJ2-7; TRBD1 is a possible D gene (6 bases). The CDR3 runs to 15 residues. Per germline, CDR1 SGHNT and CDR2 YENEEA. Trimming shortened V by 1 base and J by 3 bases, and 13 bases separated the two germline ends. CDR3 in amino acids: CASSLGGQSGYEQYF. In nucleotides, the CDR3 is TGTGCCAGCAGCTTAGGGGGACAATCCGGCTACGAGCAGTACTTC.

This chain joins TRBV25-1 and TRBJ2-5; tentatively, D is TRBD1 (5 bases). Trimming stripped 4 bases from V and 7 bases from J, with 13 bases between. Germline CDR1 is MGHDK and CDR2 is SYGVNS. This CDR3 is built from 13 residues. CDR3 bases: TGTGCCAGCAGTGCGTCCGACCAGGGGACCCAGTACTTC. Its protein product is CASSASDQGTQYF.

This clonotype appeared many times. This rearrangement joins TRBV20-1 to TRBJ1-6; TRBD1 matches at 8 bases. Germline values: CDR1 DFQATT, CDR2 SNEGSKA (reference sequence). The CDR3 runs to 15 residues. Trimming cost V 0 bases and J 14 bases; bases outside gene matches: 12. This CDR3 reads CSARDRGQDSFTLHF. The CDR3 region has the DNA TGCAGTGCTAGAGATCGGGGACAGGACTCGTTCACCCTCCACTTT.

The table lists this clonotype with many counts. V gene TRBV2 combines with J gene TRBJ1-5; the D gene is possibly TRBD1 (5 bases). Trimming removed 6 bases at V and 0 bases at J, with 15 bases between. The germline V gene encodes CDR1 SNHLY and CDR2 FYNNEI. The CDR3 spans 16 residues. The CDR3 region has the DNA TGTGCCAGCAGGTCCGGCGGGGCGTATAGCAATCAGCCCCAGCATTTT. Translated, it gives CASRSGGAYSNQPQHF. The full variable domain, with the rest looked up from reference TRBV2 and TRBJ1-5, is EPEVTQTPSHQVTQMGQEVILRCVPISNHLYFYWYRQILGQKVEFLVSFYNNEISEKSEIFDDQFSVERPDGSNFTLKIRSTKLEDSAMYFCASRSGGAYSNQPQHFGDGTRLSIL.

This clonotype was detected a few times. The chain couples TRBV19 to TRBJ2-3; 9 bases are shared with TRBD2. The CDR3 sequence is 13 residues long. Germline loops: CDR1 LNHDA, CDR2 SQIVND (reference sequence). The J segment lost 9 bases and the V segment lost 4 bases, leaving 5 bases of the junction unmatched. For the CDR3, the DNA is TGTGCCAGTAGTAAGGGCGGGAGGGACACGCAGTATTTT. Protein: CASSKGGRDTQYF.

This chain links TRBV30 with TRBJ1-6; no clear D. The germline V gene has CDR1 GTSNPN and CDR2 SVGIG (reference sequence). The V end lost 3 bases, the J end lost 7 bases, and 10 bases lay between the germline ends. The CDR3 is 13 amino acids. The DNA for the CDR3 is TGTGCCTGGAGAAGGACGAGAAATTCACCCCTCCACTTT. Protein: CAWRRTRNSPLHF.

This clonotype was seen repeatedly, ten times or more. The chain recombines TRBV2 with TRBJ1-5; D is unresolved. CDR3 length: 13 residues. V was trimmed by 3 bases and J by 4 bases, leaving 7 bases between them. CDR1 SNHLY and CDR2 FYNNEI come from the germline V gene. The CDR3 DNA reads TGTGCCAGCAGTGACGACGGTAATCAGCCCCAGCATTTT. Encoded protein: CASSDDGNQPQHF.

Ten or more counts support this clonotype. V gene TRBV19 combines with J gene TRBJ1-5; no clear D gene. Germline V lookup: CDR1 LNHDA, CDR2 SQIVND (reference sequence). The CDR3 extends over 13 amino acids. V was pared by 3 bases and J by 6 bases, with 9 bases between. DNA for the CDR3: TGTGCCAGTAGTATTCAGTTTGGTCAGCCCCAGCATTTT. Residues: CASSIQFGQPQHF.

This clonotype was observed a handful of times. A much bigger clone sits one base away, suggesting this may be a read error. This chain uses TRBV12-3 or TRBV12-4 with TRBJ1-5; TRBD1 agrees at 9 bases. CDR3 length: 14 residues. The V segment lost 6 bases and the J segment 4 bases; nucleotides outside the gene matches: 4. CDR3: CASSRDRENQPQHF. The CDR3 coding sequence is TGTGCCAGCAGCCGGGACAGGGAGAATCAGCCCCAGCATTTT.

This clonotype was picked up many times. The chain links TRBV3-1 to TRBJ2-6; TRBD2 agrees at 7 bases. Germline CDR1 reads LGHDT; CDR2 reads YNNKEL (reference sequence). This CDR3 has 20 residues. J was trimmed by 3 bases and V by 2 bases; bases with no gene match: 16. The CDR3 sequence: CASSQRYSGYLGDGANVLTF. The CDR3 DNA reads as TGTGCCAGCAGCCAACGTTATAGCGGGTACCTAGGGGATGGGGCCAACGTCCTGACTTTC.

This clonotype was detected many times. The chain carries TRBV5-1 and TRBJ2-7, with D tentatively TRBD2 (6 bases). The V end was cut by 4 bases, the J end by 1 base, with 12 bases between. CDR1 is SGHRS, CDR2 YFSETQ, per germline. The CDR3 totals 14 residues. The CDR3 loop reads CASSRGTLSYEQYF. The CDR3 nucleotides read TGCGCCAGCAGCCGGGGGACTTTATCCTACGAGCAGTACTTC.

This chain connects TRBV6-2 or TRBV6-3 to TRBJ1-4; D call uncertain. CDR3 size: 16 residues. The ends were cut back, 5 bases at V and 3 bases at J, with 16 bases in the middle. CDR1 is MNHEY, CDR2 SVGEGT, per germline. This chain's CDR3 is CASSPPRGWANEKLFF. The DNA of the CDR3 is TGTGCCAGCAGTCCCCCGCGGGGATGGGCTAATGAAAAACTGTTTTTT.

This clonotype was counted many times. This chain uses TRBV30 with TRBJ1-2; D not resolved. The germline CDR1 and CDR2 sequences are GTSNPN and SVGIG (reference sequence). The CDR3 consists of 13 residues. The germline V and J ends were trimmed by 6 bases and 0 bases, with 11 bases remaining between them. The CDR3 DNA follows: TGTGCCTGTGGGAAGCTGACTAACTATGGCTACACCTTC. Protein sequence: CACGKLTNYGYTF.

This clonotype was counted ten times or more. V gene TRBV30 combines with J gene TRBJ2-5; D possibly matches TRBD1 or TRBD2 (5 bases each). CDR3 size: 12 residues. Trimming shortened V by 1 base and J by 5 bases, and 8 bases separated the two germline ends. Germline-derived CDR1 and CDR2 are GTSNPN and SVGIG (reference sequence). The CDR3 DNA follows: TGTGCCTGGAGTGGGGGACGGGAGACCCAGTACTTC. Its protein is CAWSGGRETQYF. The whole variable domain, remainder taken from reference TRBV30 and TRBJ2-5, is SQTIHQWPATLVQPVGSPLSLECTVEGTSNPNLYWYRQAAGRGLQLLFYSVGIGQISSEVPQNLSASRPQDRQFILSSKKLLLSDSGFYLCAWSGGRETQYFGPGTRLLVL.

In its sample, this clonotype was seen many times. The rearrangement links TRBV12-3 or TRBV12-4 to TRBJ2-1; perhaps TRBD2 as D (7 bases). V dropped 8 bases and J dropped 2 bases, with 10 bases sitting between them. This CDR3 has 13 amino acids. This CDR3 reads CASGGAPYNEQFF. The CDR3, as DNA: TGTGCCAGCGGGGGGGCCCCCTACAATGAGCAGTTCTTC.

This clonotype was observed a handful of times. This chain links TRBV6-4 with TRBJ2-3; D unresolved. Looked up from germline, CDR1 is MRHNA and CDR2 is SNTAGT. The CDR3 has 15 amino acids. V was shortened by 6 bases and J by 0 bases, with 13 bases between the two germline ends. This CDR3 is CASRRTAASTDTQYF. CDR3 sequence (DNA): TGTGCCAGCAGGAGGACCGCCGCTAGCACAGATACGCAGTATTTT.

This clonotype has ten or more counts. This chain joins TRBV29-1 and TRBJ2-7; a weak D match, TRBD2 (6 bases). V gave up 5 bases and J gave up 0 bases, with 11 bases separating them. The CDR3 consists of 13 residues. The germline gives CDR1 SQVTM, CDR2 ANQGSEA. The CDR3 region is CSVIDGSSYEQYF. As DNA, the CDR3 is TGCAGCGTTATTGACGGGAGCTCCTACGAGCAGTACTTC.

The chain carries TRBV9 and TRBJ2-3; 8 nucleotides align to TRBD2. The CDR3 runs 15 residues. Germline CDR1 reads SGDLS; CDR2 reads YYNGEE. The V segment lost 0 bases and the J segment 4 bases; nucleotides outside the gene matches: 4. This CDR3 reads CASSVGAGESDTQYF. DNA for the CDR3: TGTGCCAGCAGCGTAGGAGCGGGGGAATCAGATACGCAGTATTTT.

This clonotype was counted ten times or more. The J gene is TRBJ1-1, the V gene TRBV7-2; D possibly corresponds to TRBD1 (6 bases). V was shortened by 5 bases and J by 7 bases, with 20 bases between the two germline ends. The CDR3 consists of 15 residues. Germline V gives CDR1 SGHTA, CDR2 FQGNSA. This chain's CDR3 is CASSRVIGGGGEAFF. The CDR3 DNA reads TGTGCCAGCAGCCGGGTCATTGGGGGCGGCGGTGAAGCTTTCTTT.

This clonotype appeared many times. The chain combines TRBV3-1 with TRBJ2-5, with 10 nucleotides matching TRBD2. There are 14 residues in the CDR3. The V segment lost 5 bases and the J segment 5 bases; nucleotides outside the gene matches: 5. CDR1 LGHDT and CDR2 YNNKEL come from the germline V gene (reference sequence). CDR3 residues: CASSERGGVETQYF. The CDR3 coding sequence is TGTGCCAGCAGCGAGCGGGGGGGCGTGGAGACCCAGTACTTC.

The chain has TRBV5-1 and TRBJ1-4; D is uncertain. Looked up from germline, CDR1 is SGHRS and CDR2 is YFSETQ. Trimming took 1 base from V and 3 from J, leaving 7 bases between them. The CDR3 sequence is 14 residues long. CDR3 loop: CASSLWVPNEKLFF. Here the CDR3 DNA reads TGCGCCAGCAGCTTGTGGGTCCCTAATGAAAAACTGTTTTTT.

This clonotype has ten or more counts. This CDR3 reads CASGLVGGSSLNNEQFF. The CDR3 coding sequence is TGTGCTAGTGGTTTGGTAGGTGGGTCCTCCTTGAACAATGAGCAGTTCTTC. The chain has TRBV12-5 and TRBJ2-1, with D unresolved. Germline V gene sequence: CDR1 LGHNT, CDR2 FRNRAP. V was cut by 0 bases and J by 5 bases, with 17 bases left in between. The CDR3 length is 17 residues.

There are many counts of this clonotype. In DNA, the CDR3 is TGTGCCAGCAGTTATGGGATGACAGGAGATAGCAATCAGCCCCAGCATTTT. Amino acids: CASSYGMTGDSNQPQHF. This chain links TRBV6-2 or TRBV6-3 with TRBJ1-5; possibly TRBD1 for D (6 bases). The CDR3 length is 17 residues. V gave up 3 bases and J gave up 0 bases, with 15 bases separating them. Germline V gene sequence: CDR1 MNHEY, CDR2 SVGEGT.

This clonotype was picked up many times. The rearrangement uses TRBV18 and TRBJ2-3; no reliable D call. This CDR3 is built from 14 residues. Germline V CDR1 and CDR2: KGHSH, LQKENI. V lost 2 bases and J lost 4, with 10 bases in between. The CDR3 DNA sequence: TGTGCCAGCTCACCAGCGGTATTCCCAGATACGCAGTATTTT. It specifies CASSPAVFPDTQYF.

The chain combines TRBV20-1 with TRBJ2-1, with D uncertain. This CDR3 contains 15 residues. V was clipped by 3 bases and J by 0 bases, with 12 bases between them. The germline V gene encodes CDR1 DFQATT and CDR2 SNEGSKA (reference sequence). CDR3 DNA sequence: TGCAGTGCTAGCTCCTCCGGAAGCTCCTACAATGAGCAGTTCTTC. This sequence encodes CSASSSGSSYNEQFF.

Note on this clonotype: Relative to the germline gene, one junction end is altered; a read error may explain this. The J gene is TRBJ2-2, the V gene TRBV2; TRBD2 matches at 10 bases. CDR3 length: 19 amino acids. Per the germline V gene, CDR1 is SNHLY and CDR2 is FYNNEI. The chain's CDR3 is CAGSEARLAGDHNTGELFF. In nucleotides, the CDR3 is TGTGCCGGCAGTGAAGCGCGGCTAGCGGGGGATCACAACACCGGGGAGCTGTTTTTT. The variable domain in full, completed from reference TRBV2 and TRBJ2-2, reads EPEVTQTPSHQVTQMGQEVILRCVPISNHLYFYWYRQILGQKVEFLVSFYNNEISEKSEIFDDQFSVERPDGSNFTLKIRSTKLEDSAMYFCAGSEARLAGDHNTGELFFGEGSRLTVL.

The gene calls are TRBV11-3 and TRBJ1-1; D is unclear. The V end was cut by 5 bases, the J end by 10 bases, with 20 bases between. The CDR3 spans 14 residues. CDR1 and CDR2 (germline): SGHNT, YENEEA. CDR3 nucleotides: TGTGCCAGCAGCGTCCGGGAGCGTCTTTTGCCAGCTTTCTTT. Translation: CASSVRERLLPAFF.